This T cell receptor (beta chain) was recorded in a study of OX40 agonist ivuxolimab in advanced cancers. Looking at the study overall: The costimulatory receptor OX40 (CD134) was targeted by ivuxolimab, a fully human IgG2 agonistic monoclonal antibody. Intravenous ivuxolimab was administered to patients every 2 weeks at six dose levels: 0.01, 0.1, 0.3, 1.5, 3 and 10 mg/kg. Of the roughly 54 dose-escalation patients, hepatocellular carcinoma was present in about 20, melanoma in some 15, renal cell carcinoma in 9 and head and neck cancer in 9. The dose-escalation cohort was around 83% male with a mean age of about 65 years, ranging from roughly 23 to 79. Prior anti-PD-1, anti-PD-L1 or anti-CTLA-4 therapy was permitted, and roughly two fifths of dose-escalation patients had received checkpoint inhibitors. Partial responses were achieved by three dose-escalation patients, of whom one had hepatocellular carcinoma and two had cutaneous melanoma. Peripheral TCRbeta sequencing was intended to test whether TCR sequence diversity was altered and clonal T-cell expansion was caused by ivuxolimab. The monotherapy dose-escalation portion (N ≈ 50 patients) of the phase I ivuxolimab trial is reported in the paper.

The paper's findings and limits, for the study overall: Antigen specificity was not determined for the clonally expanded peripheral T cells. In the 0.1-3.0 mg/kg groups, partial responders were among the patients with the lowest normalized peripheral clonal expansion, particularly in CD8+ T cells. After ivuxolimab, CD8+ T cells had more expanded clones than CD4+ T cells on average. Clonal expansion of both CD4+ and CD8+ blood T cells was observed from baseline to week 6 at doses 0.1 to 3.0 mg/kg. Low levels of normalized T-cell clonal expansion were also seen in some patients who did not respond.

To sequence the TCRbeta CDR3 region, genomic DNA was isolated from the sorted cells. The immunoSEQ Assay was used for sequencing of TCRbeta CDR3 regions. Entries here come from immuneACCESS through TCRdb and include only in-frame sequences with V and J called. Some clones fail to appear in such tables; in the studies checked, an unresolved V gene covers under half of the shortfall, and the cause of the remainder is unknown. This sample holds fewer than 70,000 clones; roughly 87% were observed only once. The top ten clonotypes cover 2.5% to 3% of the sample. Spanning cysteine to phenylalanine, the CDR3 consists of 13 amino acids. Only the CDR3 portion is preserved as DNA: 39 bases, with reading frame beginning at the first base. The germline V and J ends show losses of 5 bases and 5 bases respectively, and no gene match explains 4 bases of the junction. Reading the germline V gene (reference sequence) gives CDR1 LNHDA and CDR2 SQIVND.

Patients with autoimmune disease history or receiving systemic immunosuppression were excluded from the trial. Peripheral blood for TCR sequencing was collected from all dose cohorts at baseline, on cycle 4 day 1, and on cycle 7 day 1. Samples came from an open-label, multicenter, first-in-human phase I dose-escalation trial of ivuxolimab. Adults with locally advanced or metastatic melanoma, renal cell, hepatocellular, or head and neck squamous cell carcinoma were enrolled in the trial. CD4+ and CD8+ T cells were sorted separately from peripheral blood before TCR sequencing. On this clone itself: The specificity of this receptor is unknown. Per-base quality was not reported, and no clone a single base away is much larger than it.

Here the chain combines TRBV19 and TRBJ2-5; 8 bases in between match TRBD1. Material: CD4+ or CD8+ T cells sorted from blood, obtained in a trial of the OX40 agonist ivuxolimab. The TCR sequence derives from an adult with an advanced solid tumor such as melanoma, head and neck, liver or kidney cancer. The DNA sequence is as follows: TGTGCCAGTAGTGACAGGGGTGGGGAGACCCAGTACTTC. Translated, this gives CASSDRGGETQYF. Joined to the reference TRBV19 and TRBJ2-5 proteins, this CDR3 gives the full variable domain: DGGITQSPKYLFRKEGQNVTLSCEQNLNHDAMYWYRQDPGQGLRLIYYSQIVNDFQKGDIAEGYSVSREKKESFPLTVTSAQKNPTAFYLCASSDRGGETQYFGPGTRLLVL.